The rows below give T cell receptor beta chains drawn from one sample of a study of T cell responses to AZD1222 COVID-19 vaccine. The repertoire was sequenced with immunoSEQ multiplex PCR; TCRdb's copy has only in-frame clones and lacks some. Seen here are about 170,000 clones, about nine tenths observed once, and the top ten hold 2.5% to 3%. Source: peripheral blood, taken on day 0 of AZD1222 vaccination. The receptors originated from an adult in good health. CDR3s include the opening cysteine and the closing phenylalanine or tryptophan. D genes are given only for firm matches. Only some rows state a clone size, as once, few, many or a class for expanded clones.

CDR3aa: CASSPETTYEQYF
CDR3nt: TGTGCCAGCAGCCCAGAGACAACCTACGAGCAGTACTTC
abundance: -
v_gene: TRBV7-6
j_gene: TRBJ2-7
d_gene: -

CDR3aa: CASTSGLAGLSFYNEQFF
CDR3nt: TGTGCCAGCACTTCGGGACTAGCGGGCCTCAGTTTCTACAATGAGCAGTTCTTC
abundance: once
v_gene: TRBV27
j_gene: TRBJ2-1
d_gene: TRBD2

CDR3aa: CASSFITSNTEAFF
CDR3nt: TGTGCCAGCAGCTTTATTACATCGAACACTGAAGCTTTCTTT
abundance: -
v_gene: TRBV11-2
j_gene: TRBJ1-1
d_gene: -

CDR3aa: CATSEPGRSEAFF
CDR3nt: TGTGCCACCAGTGAACCCGGACGCTCTGAAGCTTTCTTT
abundance: -
v_gene: TRBV24-1
j_gene: TRBJ1-1
d_gene: -

CDR3aa: CASDRDRGSGNTIYF
CDR3nt: TGTGCCAGCGACCGAGACAGGGGTAGTGGAAACACCATATATTTT
abundance: -
v_gene: TRBV2
j_gene: TRBJ1-3
d_gene: TRBD1

CDR3aa: CASSEGSAGYNEQFF
CDR3nt: TGCGCCAGCAGTGAGGGCAGCGCCGGGTACAATGAGCAGTTCTTC
abundance: few
v_gene: TRBV10-1
j_gene: TRBJ2-1
d_gene: -

CDR3aa: CASSYSSAQPYEQYF
CDR3nt: TGTGCCAGCAGTTACTCGTCCGCTCAGCCCTACGAGCAGTACTTC
abundance: -
v_gene: TRBV6-5
j_gene: TRBJ2-7
d_gene: -

CDR3aa: CASSPMTGLGYTF
CDR3nt: TGTGCCAGCAGCCCCATGACAGGGTTGGGCTACACCTTC
abundance: -
v_gene: TRBV7-9
j_gene: TRBJ1-2
d_gene: TRBD1

CDR3aa: CASGLVYDRSSGNTIYF
CDR3nt: TGTGCTAGTGGTTTGGTATACGACCGCAGCTCTGGAAACACCATATATTTT
abundance: -
v_gene: TRBV12-5
j_gene: TRBJ1-3
d_gene: -

CDR3aa: CAYGNWIYGYTF
CDR3nt: TGTGCTTATGGGAATTGGATCTATGGCTACACCTTC
abundance: -
v_gene: TRBV28
j_gene: TRBJ1-2
d_gene: -

CDR3aa: CATSDVAGGTDTQYF
CDR3nt: TGTGCCACCAGTGATGTAGCGGGCGGCACAGATACGCAGTATTTT
abundance: -
v_gene: TRBV24-1
j_gene: TRBJ2-3
d_gene: TRBD2

CDR3aa: CASSQPRWSGSPNEQFF
CDR3nt: TGCGCCAGCAGCCAGCCGCGGTGGAGCGGGAGTCCCAATGAGCAGTTCTTC
abundance: -
v_gene: TRBV4-1
j_gene: TRBJ2-1
d_gene: TRBD2

CDR3aa: CSASSTANYGYTF
CDR3nt: TGCAGTGCTAGTTCTACAGCTAACTATGGCTACACCTTC
abundance: -
v_gene: TRBV20-1
j_gene: TRBJ1-2
d_gene: -

CDR3aa: CASSLGRGNIQYF
CDR3nt: TGCGCCAGCAGCTTGGGGCGCGGAAACATTCAGTACTTC
abundance: -
v_gene: TRBV5-1
j_gene: TRBJ2-4
d_gene: -

CDR3aa: CASSVSSRGSRERERLFF
CDR3nt: TGTGCCAGCAGCGTAAGTTCACGGGGGAGTCGTGAGCGGGAACGGCTGTTTTTT
abundance: -
v_gene: TRBV9
j_gene: TRBJ2-2
d_gene: TRBD2

CDR3aa: CASSPTSNRANTIYF
CDR3nt: TGTGCCAGCAGCCCAACCTCGAACAGGGCAAACACCATATATTTT
abundance: -
v_gene: TRBV11-2
j_gene: TRBJ1-3
d_gene: -

CDR3aa: CASSLGTSGGQREQFF
CDR3nt: TGTGCCAGCAGCCTCGGGACTAGCGGGGGCCAACGTGAGCAGTTCTTC
abundance: -
v_gene: TRBV7-9
j_gene: TRBJ2-1
d_gene: TRBD2

CDR3aa: CASIPPGEAEAFF
CDR3nt: TGTGCCAGTATACCCCCGGGCGAGGCTGAAGCTTTCTTT
abundance: -
v_gene: TRBV19
j_gene: TRBJ1-1
d_gene: -

CDR3aa: CASSLAVASNQPQHF
CDR3nt: TGTGCCAGCAGCTTAGCAGTGGCTAGCAATCAGCCCCAGCATTTT
abundance: -
v_gene: TRBV7-2
j_gene: TRBJ1-5
d_gene: -

CDR3aa: CASSPQVGRWGDTDTQYF
CDR3nt: TGTGCCAGCTCACCACAAGTGGGTCGTTGGGGGGACACAGATACGCAGTATTTT
abundance: -
v_gene: TRBV18
j_gene: TRBJ2-3
d_gene: -

CDR3aa: CASSQGTSGYEQYF
CDR3nt: TGTGCCAGCAGCCAAGGGACTAGCGGCTACGAGCAGTACTTC
abundance: -
v_gene: TRBV9
j_gene: TRBJ2-7
d_gene: TRBD2

CDR3aa: CASSPTSTDTQYF
CDR3nt: TGTGCCAGCTCACCGACAAGCACAGATACGCAGTATTTT
abundance: -
v_gene: TRBV18
j_gene: TRBJ2-3
d_gene: -